The rows below give T cell receptor beta chains drawn from one sample of a study of T cell responses to AZD1222 COVID-19 vaccine. Some clones are missing from TCRdb's copy, which holds only in-frame ones; the method was immunoSEQ multiplex PCR. The table lists roughly 150,000 clones, around 94% of them singletons. The sample in question was peripheral blood, obtained 28 days after the second AZD1222 dose. The receptors derive from an adult who received the AZD1222 COVID-19 vaccine. CDR3s include the opening cysteine and the closing phenylalanine or tryptophan.

v_call cdr3_aa
TRBV7-9 CASSARTPGLNEKLFF
TRBV28 CASSIDKGDSPLHF
TRBV4-1 CASSQDPGQGGTEAFF
TRBV4-2 CASSPAPDNEQFF
TRBV20-1 CSASTGDTDTQYF
TRBV5-1 CASSLAGELQETQYF
TRBV5-5 CASSLAGRGADFYEQYF
TRBV4-3 CASSPRRASGSTDTQYF
TRBV18 CASSPSGASSSDTQYF
TRBV7-2 CASSLDQGGPYEQYF
TRBV18 CASSPRGSYEQYF
TRBV5-1 CASSLAGGARMNTEAFF
TRBV11-3 CASSTGAGNTIYF
TRBV6-5 CASSYYRFANTGELFF
TRBV10-3 CAISGPGQGTDTQYF
TRBV4-1 CASSPISRAGSGSYGYTF
TRBV4-1 CASSQVPGGSGNTIYF
TRBV2 CASRVAAEWDTQYF
TRBV27 CASSRTSGSYNEQFF
TRBV6-1 CASSEAYSGPRNYGYTF
TRBV20-1 CSASFMDRGHGEQYF
TRBV9 CASSSGGLAADTQYF
TRBV12-3/TRBV12-4 CASAPLGYGYTF
TRBV19 CASRDQSNYGYTF
TRBV19 CASSIAGSSSYEQYF
TRBV4-1 CASSQKGAGRVRTEAFF
TRBV6-5 CASSGPGIGNSPLHF
TRBV25-1 CASDGRDTQYF
TRBV15 CATSGSVSYEQYF
TRBV3-1/TRBV3-2 CASSQDGQLVSGEQYF
TRBV11-2 CASSLGGRYGYTF
TRBV28 CASSSAGGDTEAFF
TRBV7-9 CASIRPGGRENYGYTF
TRBV9 CASSDSGTSGYNEQFF
TRBV6-5 CASSRASGGTYEQYF
TRBV12-3/TRBV12-4 CASSRDSNTEAFF
TRBV30 CAWSVRGRASGNTIYF
TRBV9 CASSVLPGLVSNEQFF
TRBV27 CASSLSNTYQPQHF
TRBV2 CASGGQRNTGELFF
TRBV4-3 CASSQKAPVGPSGNTIYF
TRBV6-5 CASSYSPGGFDEQYF
TRBV7-8 CASSLIGAGYGYTF
TRBV5-1 CARSLGGANVLTF
TRBV4-1 CASSPTGLAGAEQYF
TRBV5-1 CASSLKTPGLPYNEQFF
TRBV27 CASSPYGGQDEQYF
TRBV7-9 CASSFRGGGNTEAFF
TRBV19 CASSMDHRARSDTQYF
TRBV4-2 CASSSPTGTSGRADEQFF
TRBV4-3 CASSQAAGVSPLHF
TRBV7-2 CASSLVGGGAPSYEQYF
TRBV6-5 CASSTLQGSYEQYF
TRBV5-8 CASSDAGMEKLFF